This T cell receptor beta chain emerged from a study of T cells in localized non-small cell lung cancer. The study's findings and limits: Higher blood T cell density tracked longer overall survival. It was uninvolved adjacent lung that showed the highest T cell clonality, exceeding tumor. Of the top 100 tumor clones, median roughly 55 were in adjacent lung, approximately 28 among its top 100. Heterogeneity remains possible because sequencing was limited to only one tumor region.

Per the germline V gene, CDR1 is SGHRS and CDR2 is YFSETQ. This CDR3 has 13 residues. V lost 2 bases and J lost 6, with 11 bases in between. This clone was recorded only once. Antigen: not known. The sample contains more than one DNA sequence encoding this CDR3. Profiled with immunoSEQ multiplex PCR; TCRdb holds only in-frame clones, not every one. The sample lists roughly 31,000 clones; about 88% were seen once. The chain joins TRBV5-1 to TRBJ1-2, with D possibly matching TRBD1 (6 bases). The source was peripheral blood, collected before any cancer treatment. This sequence was found in a woman between 35 and 70 years old with stage I lung adenocarcinoma. In DNA, the CDR3 is TGCGCCAGCAGCTTTGGGGGCGCCGATGGCTACACCTTC. Encoded protein: CASSFGGADGYTF.